These 28 T cell receptor beta chains were all obtained from the same sample, sequenced in a study of shared clonotypes between healthy human individuals. Assay: immunoSEQ multiplex PCR; the TCRdb copy retains only in-frame clones and omits some. Of around 330,000 clones in the sample, about 74% are singletons; the top ten hold approximately 10%. Sequencing was carried out using memory CD4+ T cells sorted from blood. Subset noted: CD45RA-negative fraction. These receptors came from a man aged 25-40 years in good health.

The rearrangement joins TRBV4-1 to TRBJ1-2; possibly TRBD1 for D (5 bases). V was pared by 3 bases and J by 3 bases, with 8 bases between. The CDR3 contains 13 residues. Germline V CDR1 and CDR2: MGHRA, YSYEKL. CDR3 region: CASSQGLDYGYTF. As DNA, the CDR3 is TGCGCCAGCAGCCAGGGGCTGGACTATGGCTACACCTTC.

The V and J genes are TRBV19 and TRBJ2-5; possible D gene TRBD1, 5 bases. V lost 7 bases and J lost 7, with 28 bases in between. The CDR3 has 17 residues. CDR1 is LNHDA, CDR2 SQIVND, per germline (reference sequence). Here the CDR3 reads CASITYHQGPPEGTQYF. The CDR3 DNA reads TGTGCCAGTATAACGTATCATCAGGGCCCTCCTGAAGGGACCCAGTACTTC.

The V gene is TRBV6-5, the J gene TRBJ2-7; 10 bases agree with TRBD2. Unmatched junction bases numbered 9, after V lost 6 bases and J lost 4 bases. Looked up from germline, CDR1 is MNHEY and CDR2 is SVGAGI. This CDR3 is built from 15 residues. The CDR3 DNA is TGTGCCAGCAGACCACGGACTAGCGGAATTTACGAGCAGTACTTC. Protein product: CASRPRTSGIYEQYF.

The chain combines TRBV27 with TRBJ1-2, with no clear D. In germline, CDR1 is MNHEY, CDR2 SMNVEV (reference sequence). V was clipped by 5 bases and J by 5 bases, with 9 bases between them. The CDR3 is made up of 12 amino acids. This CDR3 is CASSQANYGYTF. The CDR3 DNA reads as TGTGCCAGCAGTCAGGCAAATTATGGCTACACCTTC.

Comment on this clone: Within the sample, other DNA sequences also encode this same CDR3. The chain carries TRBV6-4 and TRBJ2-1; 11 nucleotides line up with TRBD2. Germline CDR1 and CDR2: MRHNA and SNTAGT. This CDR3 has 15 residues. V was clipped by 2 bases and J by 4 bases; unmatched bases: 1. This chain's CDR3 is CASSDTSGSYNEQFF. DNA for the CDR3: TGTGCCAGCAGTGACACTAGCGGGAGTTACAATGAGCAGTTCTTC.

This clone was recorded a few times. The chain has TRBV5-1 and TRBJ2-7, with TRBD1 identical over 7 bases. V shed 4 bases, J shed 1 base, and the junction held 8 bases outside the gene matches. Germline loops: CDR1 SGHRS, CDR2 YFSETQ. This CDR3 is 15 amino acids long. In nucleotides, the CDR3 is TGCGCCAGCAGCCCGACCAAGACAGGGTCCTACGAGCAGTACTTC. Amino acid sequence: CASSPTKTGSYEQYF.

This clone was detected only once. The chain combines TRBV18 with TRBJ2-3, with D perhaps matching TRBD1 (5 bases). The CDR3 has 16 residues. V gave up 5 bases and J gave up 1 base, with 16 bases separating them. CDR1 is KGHSH and CDR2 is LQKENI in the germline V gene. The CDR3 bases are TGTGCCAGCTCATCTAGAAAGGGGATGGGCACAGATACGCAGTATTTT. This sequence encodes CASSSRKGMGTDTQYF.

The chain combines TRBV19 with TRBJ1-1; 7 nucleotides line up with TRBD1. The germline V gene encodes CDR1 LNHDA and CDR2 SQIVND (reference sequence). V was clipped by 5 bases and J by 7 bases; unmatched bases: 4. The CDR3 totals 12 residues. The CDR3 reads CASSPGQYEAFF. The CDR3 DNA reads TGTGCCAGTAGTCCGGGACAGTATGAAGCTTTCTTT.

The chain couples TRBV28 to TRBJ2-3, with 9 bases matching TRBD1. The CDR3 is 14 residues long. Germline V gene data show CDR1 as MDHEN and CDR2 as SYDVKM. V shed 8 bases, J shed 5 bases, and the junction held 8 bases outside the gene matches. In nucleotides, the CDR3 is TGTGCCAGCGTTGGACAGGGGAAGGGAGATACGCAGTATTTT. This encodes CASVGQGKGDTQYF. Filled out from reference TRBV28 and TRBJ2-3, the complete variable domain reads DVKVTQSSRYLVKRTGEKVFLECVQDMDHENMFWYRQDPGLGLRLIYFSYDVKMKEKGDIPEGYSVSREKKERFSLILESASTNQTSMYLCASVGQGKGDTQYFGPGTRLTVL.

This clone occurred a few times. The CDR3 region is CASSPVLSAYNEQFF. DNA of the CDR3: TGTGCCAGCTCACCCGTTCTAAGCGCCTACAATGAGCAGTTCTTC. The chain carries TRBV18 and TRBJ2-1; D ambiguous. Trimming shortened V by 3 bases and J by 2 bases, and 11 bases separated the two germline ends. Germline CDR1 is KGHSH and CDR2 is LQKENI. This CDR3 is built from 15 residues.

This clone was observed a handful of times. J is TRBJ1-1 and V is TRBV30; tentatively, D is TRBD1 (5 bases). V shed 7 bases and J shed 5 bases, with 17 bases lying between them. The CDR3 extends over 13 amino acids. Germline V lookup: CDR1 GTSNPN, CDR2 SVGIG (reference sequence). The CDR3 nucleotides are TGTGCCTTCCACAGGACTGGAGGGACTGAAGCTTTCTTT. Translated: CAFHRTGGTEAFF.

This clone was recorded once. The chain combines TRBV20-1 with TRBJ2-7, with unresolved D. The germline gives CDR1 DFQATT, CDR2 SNEGSKA (reference sequence). The V end lost 3 bases, the J end lost 4 bases, and 7 bases lay between the germline ends. The CDR3 covers 11 residues. The CDR3 region is CSASGDYEQYF. The CDR3 DNA is TGCAGTGCTAGCGGTGATTACGAGCAGTACTTC.

The chain employs TRBV5-1 and TRBJ1-5; D may be TRBD1 (5 bases). CDR1 is SGHRS and CDR2 is YFSETQ in the germline V gene. The germline V and J ends were trimmed by 0 bases and 4 bases, with 8 bases remaining between them. This CDR3 spans 14 amino acids. The CDR3, as DNA: TGCGCCAGCAGCTTGGGGGACCTAAATCAGCCCCAGCATTTT. This sequence encodes CASSLGDLNQPQHF.

This rearrangement joins TRBV9 to TRBJ1-5; possible D gene TRBD1, 5 bases. The CDR3 covers 13 residues. Trimming shortened V by 3 bases and J by 5 bases, and 9 bases separated the two germline ends. CDR1 SGDLS and CDR2 YYNGEE come from the germline V gene. The CDR3 nucleotides are TGTGCCAGCAGCGCTACAGGTGATCAGCCCCAGCATTTT. Encoded protein: CASSATGDQPQHF.

The chain carries TRBV10-1 and TRBJ2-5, with 7 bases that match TRBD1. Losses at the gene ends were 4 bases for V and 1 base for J; bases not matched to a gene: 3. CDR1 and CDR2 (germline): WNHNN, SYGVQD (reference sequence). CDR3 length: 14 residues. CDR3 loop: CASSAGGPQETQYF. CDR3 in DNA: TGCGCCAGCAGTGCAGGGGGACCCCAAGAGACCCAGTACTTC.

This chain links TRBV6-1 with TRBJ1-2; D perhaps matches TRBD1 (5 bases). The V and J ends lost 4 bases and 1 base respectively, with 7 bases between them. The CDR3 extends over 13 amino acids. CDR1 is MNHNS and CDR2 is SASEGT in the germline V gene. The CDR3 bases are TGTGCCAGCAGTGTGACAGTTAACTATGGCTACACCTTC. Residues: CASSVTVNYGYTF.

The V gene is TRBV7-9, the J gene TRBJ2-5; D is ambiguous. V gave up 4 bases and J gave up 4 bases, with 16 bases separating them. The germline CDR1 and CDR2 sequences are SEHNR and FQNEAQ (reference sequence). The CDR3 has 15 amino acids. CDR3 bases: TGTGCCAGCAGCTCCCATGACGGACCTGGAGAGACCCAGTACTTC. Its protein is CASSSHDGPGETQYF.

This clone was recorded once. The CDR3 protein is CASSRLAEEETQYF. The CDR3 DNA is TGCGCCAGCAGCAGGCTAGCGGAAGAAGAGACCCAGTACTTC. The chain combines TRBV5-1 with TRBJ2-5; TRBD2 agrees at 7 bases. The CDR3 length is 14 residues. Trimming removed 4 bases from V and 3 bases from J; junction bases left unmatched: 6. Germline V CDR1 and CDR2: SGHRS, YFSETQ.

CDR3 sequence (DNA): TGTGCCAGCAGCTTACGCGGGGCCTCCTACAATGAGCAGTTCTTC. Its translation: CASSLRGASYNEQFF. The chain employs TRBV7-8 and TRBJ2-1; maybe TRBD2 (6 bases). The ends were cut back, 2 bases at V and 0 bases at J, with 8 bases in the middle. The CDR3 has 15 residues. CDR1 and CDR2 from the germline V gene are SGHVS and FQNEAQ.

With regard to this clone: A much larger clone sits a single nucleotide away, making a read error possible. CDR3 sequence reads: CTTGQVEAKNIQYF. The CDR3 region has the DNA TGTACCACAGGGCAGGTGGAGGCCAAAAACATTCAGTACTTC. The chain uses TRBV15 and TRBJ2-4, with D tentatively TRBD1 (6 bases). The CDR3 consists of 14 residues. CDR1 is LNHNV, CDR2 YYDKDF, per germline (reference sequence).

The chain links TRBV4-3 to TRBJ1-4, with D maybe TRBD1 (5 bases). The CDR3 loop spans 16 amino acids. Trimming took off 1 base at V and 0 bases at J, with 9 bases between the two ends. Germline lookup yields CDR1 LGHNA and CDR2 YSLEER. CDR3 sequence: CASSQGQGTTNEKLFF. DNA of the CDR3: TGCGCCAGCAGCCAAGGCCAGGGAACAACTAATGAAAAACTGTTTTTT.

The chain has TRBV7-6 and TRBJ2-5; TRBD2 matches 16 bases. This CDR3 region has 16 residues. Germline CDR1 is SGHVS and CDR2 is FNYEAQ. V lost 5 bases to trimming and J lost 7 bases; unmatched junction nucleotides: 7. CDR3 region: CASSPQGLAGGPTQYF. Written as DNA, the CDR3 is TGTGCCAGCAGCCCACAGGGACTAGCGGGAGGGCCGACCCAGTACTTC.

The V call is TRBV27, the J call TRBJ2-7; the D is unclear. Germline CDR1 MNHEY, CDR2 SMNVEV (reference sequence). The CDR3 length is 15 residues. V shed 3 bases and J shed 0 bases, with 12 bases lying between them. This chain's CDR3 is CASSFEVRSSYEQYF. CDR3 DNA sequence: TGTGCCAGCAGTTTTGAGGTTAGGAGCTCCTACGAGCAGTACTTC.

V usage is TRBV7-8 and J usage is TRBJ1-3, with TRBD1 matching over 7 bases. Germline V lookup: CDR1 SGHVS, CDR2 FQNEAQ. V was clipped by 5 bases and J by 4 bases; unmatched bases: 5. This CDR3 contains 14 residues. The CDR3 nucleotides read TGTGCCAGCAGCCCCGACAGGGTCGGAAACACCATATATTTT. Translated: CASSPDRVGNTIYF.

This clone was observed a handful of times. V gene TRBV29-1 combines with J gene TRBJ2-7; maybe TRBD1 (7 bases). The V end lost 5 bases, the J end lost 0 bases, and 14 bases lay between the germline ends. Germline lookup yields CDR1 SQVTM and CDR2 ANQGSEA. The CDR3 is made up of 14 amino acids. The CDR3 loop is CSVSQGGRSYEQYF. The CDR3 nucleotides read TGCAGCGTTAGTCAGGGGGGCCGCTCCTACGAGCAGTACTTC.

The chain has TRBV9 and TRBJ2-7; 9 bases agree with TRBD1. Germline V CDR1 and CDR2: SGDLS, YYNGEE. The CDR3 is made up of 14 amino acids. V was pared by 0 bases and J by 6 bases, with 4 bases of the junction left unmatched. DNA of the CDR3: TGTGCCAGCAGCGTAGACAGGGGGCGCGGCGAGCAGTACTTC. Protein: CASSVDRGRGEQYF.

Concerning this clone itself: At the DNA level, this CDR3 is encoded by other sequences in the same sample as well. This sequence joins TRBV6-5 and TRBJ1-2; D ambiguous. There are 13 residues in the CDR3. Germline V gives CDR1 MNHEY, CDR2 SVGAGI. Trimming left V 3 bases short and J 2 bases short, with 7 bases between. CDR3: CASSYTGNYGYTF. The CDR3 DNA reads as TGTGCCAGCAGTTATACCGGGAACTATGGCTACACCTTC.

The chain carries TRBV6-6 and TRBJ2-2; D is uncertain. The germline V gene encodes CDR1 MNHNY and CDR2 SVGAGI (reference sequence). This CDR3 has 13 amino acids. Trimming pared 11 bases from V and 2 bases from J, leaving 12 bases between. Here the CDR3 reads CASSGGNTGELFF. The DNA of the CDR3 is TGTGCCTCGTCGGGCGGTAACACCGGGGAGCTGTTTTTT.